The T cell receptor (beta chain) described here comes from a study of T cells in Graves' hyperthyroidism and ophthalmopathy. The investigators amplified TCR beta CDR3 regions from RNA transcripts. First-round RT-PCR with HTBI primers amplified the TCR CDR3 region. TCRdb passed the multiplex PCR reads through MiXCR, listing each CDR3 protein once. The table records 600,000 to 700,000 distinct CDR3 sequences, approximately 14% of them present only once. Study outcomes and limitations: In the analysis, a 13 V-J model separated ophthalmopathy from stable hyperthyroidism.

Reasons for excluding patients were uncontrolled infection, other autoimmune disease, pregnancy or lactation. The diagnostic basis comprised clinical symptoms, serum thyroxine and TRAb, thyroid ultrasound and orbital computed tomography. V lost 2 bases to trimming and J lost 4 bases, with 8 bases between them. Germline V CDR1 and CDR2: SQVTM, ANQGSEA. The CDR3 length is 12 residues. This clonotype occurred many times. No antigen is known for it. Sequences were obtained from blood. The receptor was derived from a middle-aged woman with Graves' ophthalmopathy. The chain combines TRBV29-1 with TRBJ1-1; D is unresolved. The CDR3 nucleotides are TGCAGCGTTGAATCCGGTAGCACTGAAGCTTTCTTT. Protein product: CSVESGSTEAFF. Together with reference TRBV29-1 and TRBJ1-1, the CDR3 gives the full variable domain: SAVISQKPSRDICQRGTSLTIQCQVDSQVTMMFWYRQQPGQSLTLIATANQGSEATYESGFVIDKFPISRPNLTFSTLTVSNMSPEDSSIYLCSVESGSTEAFFGQGTRLTVV.